This T cell receptor beta chain was captured in a study of radiation and T cells in renal cell carcinoma. The CDR3 is 17 amino acids. CDR1 is MNHNS and CDR2 is SASEGT in the germline V gene. V lost 2 bases and J 0 bases, leaving 11 bases between the germline ends. Sample treatment: treatment-naive control, cytoreductive nephrectomy. Control samples are tumors resected by cytoreductive nephrectomy without prior radiation. Regarding the study as a whole: Compared with controls, irradiated tumors showed greater TCR clonality. Only small tumor regions of roughly 1 g were sampled.

Method: immunoSEQ multiplex PCR; TCRdb's copy keeps in-frame clones and lacks some. The sample records 24,000 or so clones, over 45% being singletons. This clone was seen many times. Its specificity is not known. The sample here was tumor tissue, taken from a patient whose treatment was nephrectomy without radiotherapy. V gene TRBV6-1 combines with J gene TRBJ2-6, with D tentatively TRBD2 (6 bases). This receptor was taken from a man aged 40-55 years with renal cell carcinoma. The CDR3 coding sequence is TGTGCCAGCAGTGAAAGGCGGGGCCCCTCTGGGGCCAACGTCCTGACTTTC. Protein product: CASSERRGPSGANVLTF.